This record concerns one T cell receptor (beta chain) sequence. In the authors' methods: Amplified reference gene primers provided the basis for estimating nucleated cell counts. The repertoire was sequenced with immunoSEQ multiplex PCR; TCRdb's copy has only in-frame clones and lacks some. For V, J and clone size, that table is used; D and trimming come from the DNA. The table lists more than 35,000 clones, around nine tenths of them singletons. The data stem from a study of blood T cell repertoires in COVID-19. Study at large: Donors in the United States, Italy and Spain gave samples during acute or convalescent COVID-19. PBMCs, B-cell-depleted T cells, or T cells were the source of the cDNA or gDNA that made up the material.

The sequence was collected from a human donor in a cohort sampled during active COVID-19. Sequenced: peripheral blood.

CDR3 sequence reads: CASSPMDRGLDEAFF. As DNA, the CDR3 is TGTGCCAGCAGCCCGATGGACAGGGGGCTCGATGAAGCTTTCTTT. This chain uses TRBV5-4 with TRBJ1-1, with 11 bases identical to TRBD1. Germline V gives CDR1 SGHNT, CDR2 YYREEE (reference sequence). This CDR3 contains 15 residues. V lost 4 bases to trimming and J lost 7 bases; unmatched junction nucleotides: 9.